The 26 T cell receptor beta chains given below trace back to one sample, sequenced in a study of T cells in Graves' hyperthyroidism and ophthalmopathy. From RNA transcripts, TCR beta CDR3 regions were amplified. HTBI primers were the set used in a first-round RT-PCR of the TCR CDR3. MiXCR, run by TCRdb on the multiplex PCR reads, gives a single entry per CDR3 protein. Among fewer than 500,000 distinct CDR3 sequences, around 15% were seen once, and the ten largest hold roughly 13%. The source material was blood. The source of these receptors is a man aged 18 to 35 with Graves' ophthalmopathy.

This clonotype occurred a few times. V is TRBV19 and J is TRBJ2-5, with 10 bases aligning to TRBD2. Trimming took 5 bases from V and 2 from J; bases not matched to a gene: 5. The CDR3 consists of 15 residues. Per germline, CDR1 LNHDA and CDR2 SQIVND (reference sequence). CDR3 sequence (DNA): TGTGCCAGTAGTGCTAGCGGGAGCGGACAAGAGACCCAGTACTTC. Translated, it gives CASSASGSGQETQYF.

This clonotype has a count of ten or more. The CDR3: CASSDGRIIETQYF. The CDR3 DNA reads TGTGCCAGCAGTGACGGGAGAATCATAGAGACCCAGTACTTC. The chain uses TRBV7-9 and TRBJ2-5; tentatively, D is TRBD2 (6 bases). The length of the CDR3 is 14 residues. V lost 6 bases and J 4 bases, leaving 15 bases between the germline ends. Germline loops: CDR1 SEHNR, CDR2 FQNEAQ (reference sequence).

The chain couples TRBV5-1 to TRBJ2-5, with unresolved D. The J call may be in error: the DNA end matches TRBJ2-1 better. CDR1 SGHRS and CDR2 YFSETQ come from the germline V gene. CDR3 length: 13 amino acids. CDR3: CASSLAPQETQFF. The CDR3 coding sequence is TGCGCCAGCAGCTTGGCCCCCCAAGAGACCCAGTTCTTC.

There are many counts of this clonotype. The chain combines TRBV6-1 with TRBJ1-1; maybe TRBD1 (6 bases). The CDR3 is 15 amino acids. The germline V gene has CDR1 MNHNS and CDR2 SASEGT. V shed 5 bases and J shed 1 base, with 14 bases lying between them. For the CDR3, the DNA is TGTGCCAGCAGTTGGTCAGGGGTCCCGAACACTGAAGCTTTCTTT. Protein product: CASSWSGVPNTEAFF.

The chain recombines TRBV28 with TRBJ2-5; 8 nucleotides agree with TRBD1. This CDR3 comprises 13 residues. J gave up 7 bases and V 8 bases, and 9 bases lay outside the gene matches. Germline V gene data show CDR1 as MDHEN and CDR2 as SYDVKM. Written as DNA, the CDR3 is TGTGCCAGCGGACAGGGCGGTTATGGGACCCAGTACTTC. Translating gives CASGQGGYGTQYF.

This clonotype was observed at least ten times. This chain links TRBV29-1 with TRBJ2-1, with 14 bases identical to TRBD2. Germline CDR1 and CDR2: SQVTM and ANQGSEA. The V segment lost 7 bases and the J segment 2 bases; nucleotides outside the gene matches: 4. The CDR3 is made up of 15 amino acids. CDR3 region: CSGKTSGRAYNEQFF. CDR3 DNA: TGCAGCGGGAAGACTAGCGGGAGGGCCTACAATGAGCAGTTCTTC.

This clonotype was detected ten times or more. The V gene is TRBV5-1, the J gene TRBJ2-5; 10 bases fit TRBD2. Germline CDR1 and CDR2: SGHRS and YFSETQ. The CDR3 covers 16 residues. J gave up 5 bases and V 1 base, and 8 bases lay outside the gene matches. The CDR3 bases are TGCGCCAGCAGCTTGCTAGCGGGAGTTCTTGGGGAGACCCAGTACTTC. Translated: CASSLLAGVLGETQYF.

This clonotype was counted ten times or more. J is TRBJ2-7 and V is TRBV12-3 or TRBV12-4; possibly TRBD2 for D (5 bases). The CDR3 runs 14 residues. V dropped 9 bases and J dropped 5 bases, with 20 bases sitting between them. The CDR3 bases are TGTGCCAGTATCAAAACCCCGGGGTACAACGAGCAGTACTTC. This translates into CASIKTPGYNEQYF.

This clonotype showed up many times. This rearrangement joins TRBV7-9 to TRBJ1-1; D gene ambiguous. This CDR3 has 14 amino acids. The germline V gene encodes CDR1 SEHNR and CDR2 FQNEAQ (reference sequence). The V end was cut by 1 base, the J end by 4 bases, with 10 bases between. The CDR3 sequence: CASSLGAKFTEAFF. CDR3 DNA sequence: TGTGCCAGCAGCTTAGGAGCGAAATTCACTGAAGCTTTCTTT.

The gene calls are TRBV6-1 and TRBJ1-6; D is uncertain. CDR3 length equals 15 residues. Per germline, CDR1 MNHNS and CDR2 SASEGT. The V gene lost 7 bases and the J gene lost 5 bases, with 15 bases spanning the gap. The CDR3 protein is CASTQRGADNSPLHF. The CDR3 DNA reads TGTGCCAGCACCCAACGGGGAGCTGATAATTCACCCCTCCACTTT.

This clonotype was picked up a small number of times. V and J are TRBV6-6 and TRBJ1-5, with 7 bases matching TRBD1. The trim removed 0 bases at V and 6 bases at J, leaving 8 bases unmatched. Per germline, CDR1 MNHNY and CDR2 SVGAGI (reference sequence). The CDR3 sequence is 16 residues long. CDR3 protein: CASSYSPSPGGQPQHF. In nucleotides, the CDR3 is TGTGCCAGCAGTTACTCGCCCAGCCCAGGGGGTCAGCCCCAGCATTTT.

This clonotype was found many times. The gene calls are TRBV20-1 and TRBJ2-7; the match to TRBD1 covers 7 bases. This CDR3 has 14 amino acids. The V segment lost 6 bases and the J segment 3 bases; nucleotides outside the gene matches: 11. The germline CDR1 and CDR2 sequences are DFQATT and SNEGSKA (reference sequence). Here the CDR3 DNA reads TGCAGTGCCGGAAGGGTGGGACAGCACTACGAGCAGTACTTC. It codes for CSAGRVGQHYEQYF.

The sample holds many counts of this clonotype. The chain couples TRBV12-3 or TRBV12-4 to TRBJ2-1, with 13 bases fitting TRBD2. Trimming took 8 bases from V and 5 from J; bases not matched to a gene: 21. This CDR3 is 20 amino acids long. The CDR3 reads CASWATGGRTSGGPHNEQFF. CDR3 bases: TGTGCCAGCTGGGCTACGGGTGGGAGGACTAGCGGGGGCCCTCACAATGAGCAGTTCTTC.

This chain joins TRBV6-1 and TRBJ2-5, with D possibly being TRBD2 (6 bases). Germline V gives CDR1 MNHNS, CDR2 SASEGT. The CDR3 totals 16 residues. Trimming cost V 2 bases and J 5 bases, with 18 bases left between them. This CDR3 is CASSEIRDWGLETQYF. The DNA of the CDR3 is TGTGCCAGCAGTGAAATCCGGGACTGGGGTCTTGAGACCCAGTACTTC.

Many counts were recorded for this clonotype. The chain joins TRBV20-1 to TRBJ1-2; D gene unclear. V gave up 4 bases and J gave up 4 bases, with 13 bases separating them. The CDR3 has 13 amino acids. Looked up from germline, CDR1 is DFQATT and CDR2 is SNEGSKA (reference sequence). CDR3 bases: TGCAGTGCTACGGCAGCGACCAGCTATGGCTACACCTTC. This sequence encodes CSATAATSYGYTF.

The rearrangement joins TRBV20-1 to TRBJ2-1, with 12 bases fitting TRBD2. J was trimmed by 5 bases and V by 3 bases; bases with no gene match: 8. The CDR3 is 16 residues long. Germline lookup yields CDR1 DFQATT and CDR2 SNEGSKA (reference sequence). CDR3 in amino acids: CSASPSGRGFDNEQFF. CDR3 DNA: TGCAGTGCTAGTCCTAGCGGGAGGGGATTTGACAATGAGCAGTTCTTC.

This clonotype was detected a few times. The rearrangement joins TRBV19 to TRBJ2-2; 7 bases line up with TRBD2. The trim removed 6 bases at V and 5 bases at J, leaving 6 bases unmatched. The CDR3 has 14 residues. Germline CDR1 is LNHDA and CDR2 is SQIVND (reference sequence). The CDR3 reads CASRASGYTGELFF. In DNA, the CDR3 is TGTGCCAGTAGGGCTAGCGGTTATACCGGGGAGCTGTTTTTT.

CDR3 nucleotides: TGCAGCGTTTACACCCAGGGGGGTGAAAAACTGTTTTTT. This translates into CSVYTQGGEKLFF. V usage is TRBV29-1 and J usage is TRBJ1-4, with 7 positions matching TRBD1. The ends lost 5 bases at V and 7 bases at J; junction bases unmatched: 7. Germline CDR1 is SQVTM and CDR2 is ANQGSEA. The CDR3 loop spans 13 amino acids. Filled out from reference TRBV29-1 and TRBJ1-4, the complete variable domain reads SAVISQKPSRDICQRGTSLTIQCQVDSQVTMMFWYRQQPGQSLTLIATANQGSEATYESGFVIDKFPISRPNLTFSTLTVSNMSPEDSSIYLCSVYTQGGEKLFFGSGTQLSVL.

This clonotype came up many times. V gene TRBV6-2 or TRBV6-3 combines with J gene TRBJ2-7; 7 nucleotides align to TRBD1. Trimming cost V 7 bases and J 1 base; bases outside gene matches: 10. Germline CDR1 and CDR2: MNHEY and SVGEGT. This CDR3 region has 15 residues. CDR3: CASTTTGTASYEQYF. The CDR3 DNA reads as TGTGCCAGCACTACGACCGGGACAGCTTCCTACGAGCAGTACTTC.

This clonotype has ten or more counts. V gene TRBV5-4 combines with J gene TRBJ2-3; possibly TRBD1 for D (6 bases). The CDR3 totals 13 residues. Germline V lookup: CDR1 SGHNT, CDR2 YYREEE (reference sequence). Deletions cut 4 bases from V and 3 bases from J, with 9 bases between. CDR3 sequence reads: CASSRTETDTQYF. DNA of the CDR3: TGTGCCAGCAGCCGGACAGAAACAGATACGCAGTATTTT.

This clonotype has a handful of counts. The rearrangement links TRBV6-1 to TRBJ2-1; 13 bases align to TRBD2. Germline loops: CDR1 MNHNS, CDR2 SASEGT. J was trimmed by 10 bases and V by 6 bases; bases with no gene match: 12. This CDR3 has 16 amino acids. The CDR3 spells CASSQTTSGRAGEQFF. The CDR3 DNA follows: TGTGCCAGCAGCCAAACCACTAGCGGGAGGGCCGGCGAGCAGTTCTTC.

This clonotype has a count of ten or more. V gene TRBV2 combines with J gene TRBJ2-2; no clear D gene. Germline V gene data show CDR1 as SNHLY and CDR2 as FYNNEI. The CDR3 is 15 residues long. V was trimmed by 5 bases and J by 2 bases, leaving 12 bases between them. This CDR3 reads CASSLADFNTGELFF. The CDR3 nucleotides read TGTGCCAGCAGTCTGGCCGACTTCAACACCGGGGAGCTGTTTTTT. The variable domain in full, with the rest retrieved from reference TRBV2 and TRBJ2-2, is EPEVTQTPSHQVTQMGQEVILRCVPISNHLYFYWYRQILGQKVEFLVSFYNNEISEKSEIFDDQFSVERPDGSNFTLKIRSTKLEDSAMYFCASSLADFNTGELFFGEGSRLTVL.

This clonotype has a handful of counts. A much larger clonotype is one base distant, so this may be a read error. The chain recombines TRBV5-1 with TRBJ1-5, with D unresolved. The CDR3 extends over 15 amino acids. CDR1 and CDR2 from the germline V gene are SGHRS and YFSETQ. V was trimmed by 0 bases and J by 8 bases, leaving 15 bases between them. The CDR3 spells CASSLGSAEGEPQHF. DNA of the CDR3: TGCGCCAGCAGCTTGGGGTCAGCCGAGGGTGAGCCCCAGCATTTT.

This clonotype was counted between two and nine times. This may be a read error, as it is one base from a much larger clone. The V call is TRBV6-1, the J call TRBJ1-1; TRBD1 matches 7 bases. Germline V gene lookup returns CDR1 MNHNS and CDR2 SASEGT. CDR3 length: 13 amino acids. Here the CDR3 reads CASSGQPDTEALF. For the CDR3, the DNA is TGTGCCAGCTCGGGACAGCCCGACACTGAAGCTCTCTTT.

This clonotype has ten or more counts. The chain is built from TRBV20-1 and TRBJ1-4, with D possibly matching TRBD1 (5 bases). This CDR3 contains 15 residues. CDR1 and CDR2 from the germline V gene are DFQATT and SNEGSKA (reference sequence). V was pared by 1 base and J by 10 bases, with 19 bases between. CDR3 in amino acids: CSARAAGTPGGKLFF. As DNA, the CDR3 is TGCAGTGCTAGAGCCGCCGGGACTCCAGGCGGAAAACTGTTTTTT.

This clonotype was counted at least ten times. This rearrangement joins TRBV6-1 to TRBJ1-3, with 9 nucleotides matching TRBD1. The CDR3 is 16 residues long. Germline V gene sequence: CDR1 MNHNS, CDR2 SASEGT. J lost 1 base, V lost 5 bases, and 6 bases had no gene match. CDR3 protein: CASSTPGQGSGNTIYF. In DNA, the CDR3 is TGTGCCAGCAGTACCCCGGGACAGGGATCTGGAAACACCATATATTTT.